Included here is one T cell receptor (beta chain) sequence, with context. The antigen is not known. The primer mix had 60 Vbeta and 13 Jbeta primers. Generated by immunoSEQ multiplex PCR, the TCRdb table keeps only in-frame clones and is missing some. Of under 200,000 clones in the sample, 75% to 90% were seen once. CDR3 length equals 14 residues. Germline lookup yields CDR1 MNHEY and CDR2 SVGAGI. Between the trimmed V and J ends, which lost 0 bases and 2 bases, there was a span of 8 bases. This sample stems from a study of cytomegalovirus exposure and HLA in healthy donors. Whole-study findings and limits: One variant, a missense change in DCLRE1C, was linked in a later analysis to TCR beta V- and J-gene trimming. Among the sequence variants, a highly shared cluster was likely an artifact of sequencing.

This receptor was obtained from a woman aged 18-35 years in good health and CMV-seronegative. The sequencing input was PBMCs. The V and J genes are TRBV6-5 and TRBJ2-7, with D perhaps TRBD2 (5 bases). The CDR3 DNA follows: TGTGCCAGCAGTTACTCAAACGGGGCCTACGAGCAGTACTTC. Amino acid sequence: CASSYSNGAYEQYF.